This TCR beta chain was recorded in a study of regulatory T cells in long-lasting Graves disease. This clonotype was picked up many times. Arm-PCR with iRepertoire HTBI primers amplified the CDR3 regions for these TCR beta libraries. Each CDR3 protein gets one entry after TCRdb re-called the multiplex PCR reads with MiXCR. The data contain roughly 500,000 distinct CDR3 sequences, approximately 12% of them singletons. The CDR3 is 13 amino acids. Germline V lookup: CDR1 GTSNPN, CDR2 SVGIG (reference sequence). V was clipped by 0 bases and J by 6 bases, with 12 bases between them. Sample time point: newly diagnosed GD, antithyroid drugs for less than 3 months. The authors made the TCR library using RNA they extracted from PBMCs. The same specimen was also included in a second study, on T cells in Graves' hyperthyroidism and ophthalmopathy.

The TCR sequence derives from a woman in her twenties or thirties with Graves disease. The chain links TRBV30 to TRBJ2-7, with no clear D. The sequencing used peripheral blood mononuclear cells (PBMCs), collected at new diagnosis, from a patient treated with antithyroid drugs. The CDR3 DNA sequence: TGTGCCTGGAGTGTAGGTGATGCTCTCGAGCAGTACTTC. This codes for CAWSVGDALEQYF.